Listed below are T cell receptor beta chains from one sample, sequenced in a study of blood T cell repertoires in COVID-19. Clones were read by immunoSEQ multiplex PCR, and TCRdb kept only the in-frame ones, dropping some. Of more than 140,000 clones listed, about 80% are singletons. The sequenced sample consisted of peripheral blood. These receptors were obtained from a human donor in a cohort sampled during active COVID-19. CDR3s leave out the opening cysteine and the closing phenylalanine or tryptophan.

V | CDR3
TRBV5-6 | ASSSFGGSYNSPLH
TRBV18 | ASSGTSGVNNEQF
TRBV29-1 | SVEGPSGRINEQF
TRBV15 | ATSREGARSNQPQH
TRBV7-3 | ASSSNAGDTQY
TRBV10-2 | ASSEGGETQY
TRBV9 | ASSVVSGYTGELF
TRBV3-1/TRBV3-2 | ASSQETGVYGYT
TRBV28 | ASKSSGGLRGYT
TRBV28 | ASSLLTGGNQPQH
TRBV5-4 | ASSSAVQGGVWGYT
TRBV19 | ASIPGNGDTQY
TRBV7-2 | ASSHSGRAYEQY
TRBV28 | ASSLLSGGDTQY
TRBV6-2/TRBV6-3 | ASSYVPLGGRAYEQY
TRBV6-5 | ASRPLGNQPQH
TRBV11-1 | ASSSSWGGTGEQY
TRBV2 | ASRLRDYYNEQF
TRBV6-5 | ASSYSLLGGTQY
TRBV27 | ASTPGAGLGGNYGYT
TRBV5-1 | ASSHMAGQGAATNYGYT
TRBV11-2 | ASSRGSGSFGSYNEQF
TRBV3-1/TRBV3-2 | ASSLWDSSNSYEQY
TRBV27 | ASSFSGRAGQETQY
TRBV9 | ASSPHEGSNNYGYT
TRBV7-2 | ASSLGGQTGGMETQY
TRBV5-4 | ASSLDPTGYNEQF
TRBV14 | ASSHGGTGSYEQY
TRBV29-1 | SVGANRGPNTEAF
TRBV5-6 | ASRTTLSPYNEQF
TRBV6-5 | ASSWTSGREANEQF
TRBV12-3/TRBV12-4 | ASSRTVNTEAF
TRBV9 | ASSPRLNTEAF
TRBV2 | ASRGQGAYNEQF
TRBV2 | APPRDRRAYEQY
TRBV7-9 | ASSLGDRTNEKLF
TRBV29-1 | SVTAQLRNGYT
TRBV7-3 | ASSRGNRETQY
TRBV2 | ASSGGAGGFFYEQF
TRBV19 | ASSIGQGVMGYT
TRBV6-2/TRBV6-3 | ASSPIVWTGTKNIQY
TRBV3-1/TRBV3-2 | ASSQAWGGLARVDEQF
TRBV6-5 | ASSSYLAGGEDEQY
TRBV6-1 | ASSEAWGEIAEAF
TRBV19 | ASSMELADTSPLH
TRBV6-5 | ASSYGGHEGYT
TRBV3-1/TRBV3-2 | ASSQEHRGMNTEAF
TRBV19 | ASTTGLAGGNTGELF
TRBV7-2 | ASRIGTANTGELF
TRBV7-2 | ASRREVNTEAF
TRBV4-1 | ASRKNLNPDSPFTEAF
TRBV7-3 | ASSPHRGTGELF